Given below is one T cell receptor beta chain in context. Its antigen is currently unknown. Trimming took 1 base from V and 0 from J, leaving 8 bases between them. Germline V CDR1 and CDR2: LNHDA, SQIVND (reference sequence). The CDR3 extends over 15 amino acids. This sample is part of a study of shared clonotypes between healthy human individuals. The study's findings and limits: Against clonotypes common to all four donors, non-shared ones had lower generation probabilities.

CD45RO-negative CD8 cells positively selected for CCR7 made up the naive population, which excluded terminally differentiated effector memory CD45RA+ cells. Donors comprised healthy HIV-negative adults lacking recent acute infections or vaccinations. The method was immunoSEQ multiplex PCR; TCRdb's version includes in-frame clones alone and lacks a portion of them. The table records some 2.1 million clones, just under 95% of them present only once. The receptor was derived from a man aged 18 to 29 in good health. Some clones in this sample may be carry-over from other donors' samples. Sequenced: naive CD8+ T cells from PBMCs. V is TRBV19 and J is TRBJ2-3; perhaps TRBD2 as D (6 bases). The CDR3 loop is CASSIGDFSTDTQYF. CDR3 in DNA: TGTGCCAGTAGTATAGGGGACTTCAGCACAGATACGCAGTATTTT.